The text below deals with one T cell receptor (beta chain). No antigen is known for it. Within one base of it there is no much larger clone, and no base qualities were kept. These data are taken from a study of neurological immune-mediated disorders (dated by TCRdb to about 2019). In terms of the full investigation: Using UMI-based sequencing, the study compared peripheral blood TCR-beta repertoires from patients with HTLV-I-associated myelopathy (HAM/TSP), patients with multiple sclerosis, and healthy controls. Longitudinal samples, technical triplicates and paired sorted CD4+ and CD8+ T-cell subsets, alongside PBMC samples, were included among the approximately 110 TCR-beta libraries. Of the 60 to 70 subjects in the cohort, around 15 were HAM/TSP patients, some 35 were multiple sclerosis patients, and about 20 were healthy controls. Longitudinal HAM/TSP and healthy donors had 3 time-points each (about 3-45 month intervals). The investigation overall reported the following: TCR clonal expansion was highest in HAM/TSP patients and lowest in MS patients, with MS patients falling below even healthy controls. No identical CDR3 amino acid sequences were shared among expanded clones across subjects, suggesting private TCR-beta repertoires in all groups.

cDNA was synthesized by template-switch 5'RACE using a primer with a 10-nucleotide random unique molecular identifier that tagged each TCR transcript. Each sequencing run produced over 160 million TCR-beta sequences covering 15-18 subjects. The RNeasy kit was used to extract total RNA. Using the KAPA Real-time Library Amplification kit, TCR-beta VDJ regions were amplified with primers for the TCR constant region and the 5'RACE anchor. Sample indexes and Illumina adaptors were added in a first PCR, after which library yield was increased in a second PCR. The roughly 650 bp TCR product was size-selected on a 2% E-gel SizeSelection system after Ampure bead purification. Before pooling, libraries had their quality checked on a Bioanalyzer, their concentration measured with Qubit, and their quantity determined with the Kapa Library Quantification kit. Paired-end 2 x 150 bp sequencing of the libraries was performed on an Illumina HiSeq 2500. To increase sequence diversity, roughly 24-30% phiX was spiked into each library pool. The authors' pipeline ran thus. The quality-filtered reads were processed with the UMI-based MiGEC pipeline, whose error correction step removed more than 80% of the raw TCR sequences. IMGT germline references were used for alignment of VDJ genes, and clonotypes were defined by a unique CDR3 amino acid sequence together with V-J genes. Clonal expansion, Shannon diversity and CDR3 relatedness were evaluated with VDJtools (CalcPairwiseDistances, ClusterSamples), while phylogenetic trees were built in CLCbio workbench. Expanded clones were defined as having at least 8 unique UMIs, based on coefficient-of-variation modelling across technical triplicates. TCRdb reanalyzed the raw reads on its own, using fastp at Q25 for trimming and MiXCR for clone calling, and kept in-frame beta chains. Each record represents a unique CDR3 protein, reported with the most common genes and DNA among its rows. TCRdb's processing, not the authors', yielded these V and J calls. For this sample there are about 45,000 distinct CDR3 sequences; roughly 13% appear just once. The ten largest clonotypes hold roughly an eighth of the sample.

The CDR1 and CDR2 encoded by the germline V gene are SGHVS and FNYEAQ. Trimming at the junction amounts to 1 base on V and 4 bases on J, and the germline ends lie 13 bases apart. The CDR3 covers 15 residues, taking in both the cysteine and the phenylalanine. Here the CDR3 DNA is all that survives: 45 bases in frame from base 1. What the time point label conveys for this sample: longitudinal time-point 3. Blood bank volunteers in Maryland, USA served as the healthy controls. Unsorted PBMC libraries were generated from 2 million PBMCs stored in RNAlater at -80 °C until RNA extraction. Peripheral blood underwent Ficoll-Hypaque density gradient centrifugation to isolate PBMCs, which were then cryopreserved in liquid nitrogen.

What was sequenced was PBMCs. The chain employs TRBV7-6 and TRBJ2-5, with TRBD2 as a weak D call on 6 bases. The origin of this receptor is a man aged 30 to 39 in good health. The CDR3 protein: CASSLGAGGGETQYF. The DNA reads TGTGCCAGCAGCTTAGGGGCCGGGGGAGGAGAGACCCAGTACTTC.